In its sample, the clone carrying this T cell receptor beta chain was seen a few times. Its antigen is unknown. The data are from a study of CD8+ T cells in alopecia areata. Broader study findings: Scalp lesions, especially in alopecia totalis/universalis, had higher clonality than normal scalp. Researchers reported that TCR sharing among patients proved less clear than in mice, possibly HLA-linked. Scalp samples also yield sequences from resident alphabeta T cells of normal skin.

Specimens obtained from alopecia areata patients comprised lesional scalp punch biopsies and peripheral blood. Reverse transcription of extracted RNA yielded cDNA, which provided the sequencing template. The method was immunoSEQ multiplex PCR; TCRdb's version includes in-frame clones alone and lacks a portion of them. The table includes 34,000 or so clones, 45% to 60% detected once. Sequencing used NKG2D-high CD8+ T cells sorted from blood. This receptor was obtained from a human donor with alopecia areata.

CDR3 sequence: CASSFLGGSYEQYF. CDR3 DNA sequence: TGCGCCAGCAGCTTCTTAGGGGGTTCCTACGAGCAGTACTTC. The chain recombines TRBV5-1 with TRBJ2-7; possibly TRBD1 for D (6 bases). V was shortened by 2 bases and J by 1 base, with 10 bases between the two germline ends. Germline CDR1 SGHRS, CDR2 YFSETQ. The CDR3 runs to 14 residues.